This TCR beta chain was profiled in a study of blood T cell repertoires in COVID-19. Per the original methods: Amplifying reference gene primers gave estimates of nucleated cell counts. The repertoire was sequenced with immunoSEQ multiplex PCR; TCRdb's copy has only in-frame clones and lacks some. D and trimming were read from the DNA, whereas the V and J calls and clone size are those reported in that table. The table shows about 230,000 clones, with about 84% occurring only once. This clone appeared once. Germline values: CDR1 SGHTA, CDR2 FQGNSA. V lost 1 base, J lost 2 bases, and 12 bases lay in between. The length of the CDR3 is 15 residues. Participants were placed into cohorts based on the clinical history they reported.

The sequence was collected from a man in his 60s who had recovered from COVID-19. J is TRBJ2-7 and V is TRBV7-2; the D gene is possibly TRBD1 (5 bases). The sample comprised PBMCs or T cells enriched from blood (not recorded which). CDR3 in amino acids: CASSLVWGLTYEQYF. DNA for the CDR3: TGTGCCAGCAGCTTAGTGTGGGGCTTGACCTACGAGCAGTACTTC.